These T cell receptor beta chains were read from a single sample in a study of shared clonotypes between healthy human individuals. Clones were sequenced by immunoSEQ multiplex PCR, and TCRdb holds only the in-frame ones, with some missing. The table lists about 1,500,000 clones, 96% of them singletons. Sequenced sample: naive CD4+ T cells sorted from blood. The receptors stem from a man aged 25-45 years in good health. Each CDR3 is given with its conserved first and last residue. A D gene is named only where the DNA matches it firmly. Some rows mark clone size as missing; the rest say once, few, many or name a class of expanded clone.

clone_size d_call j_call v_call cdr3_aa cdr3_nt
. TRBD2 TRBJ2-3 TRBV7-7 CASSPLALGTDTQYF TGTGCCAGCAGCCCACTAGCGTTGGGCACAGATACGCAGTATTTT
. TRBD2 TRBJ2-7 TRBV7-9 CASSLLGGPGDEQYF TGTGCCAGCAGCTTATTGGGAGGGCCGGGGGACGAGCAGTACTTC
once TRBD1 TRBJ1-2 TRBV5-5 CASSFTGTGSYGYTF TGTGCCAGCAGCTTCACCGGGACAGGGTCCTATGGCTACACCTTC
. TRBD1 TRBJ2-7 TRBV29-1 CSVYRQGISYEQYF TGCAGCGTCTATAGACAGGGTATATCCTACGAGCAGTACTTC
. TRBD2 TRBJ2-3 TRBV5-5 CASSHLAGGEDTQYF TGTGCCAGCAGCCATCTAGCGGGAGGAGAAGATACGCAGTATTTT
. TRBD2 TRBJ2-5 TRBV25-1 CASSEGVAGGSQETQYF TGTGCCAGCAGTGAAGGGGTAGCGGGAGGCTCCCAAGAGACCCAGTACTTC
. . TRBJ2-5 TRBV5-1 CASNPTGSRETQYF TGCGCCAGCAACCCCACAGGGAGTCGAGAGACCCAGTACTTC
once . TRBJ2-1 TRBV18 CASSPLGLVVARYNEQFF TGTGCCAGCTCACCGCTTGGTTTGGTCGTAGCGCGGTACAATGAGCAGTTCTTC
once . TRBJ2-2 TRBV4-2 CASSHISRGTPLFLTGELFF TGTGCCAGCAGCCATATTTCACGGGGAACCCCTCTTTTCCTCACCGGGGAGCTGTTTTTT
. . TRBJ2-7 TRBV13 CASSLGGQNLYEQYF TGTGCCAGCAGCTTAGGAGGGCAGAACCTCTACGAGCAGTACTTC
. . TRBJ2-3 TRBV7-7 CASSLERGGTQYF TGTGCCAGCAGCTTGGAGAGAGGCGGTACGCAGTATTTT
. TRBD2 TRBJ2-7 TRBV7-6 CASSLELAGGNYEQYF TGTGCCAGCAGCTTAGAACTAGCGGGAGGGAACTACGAGCAGTACTTC